Listed below are T cell receptor beta chains from one sample, sequenced in a study of cytomegalovirus exposure and HLA in healthy donors. This table comes from immunoSEQ multiplex PCR, and its TCRdb copy is limited to in-frame clones, with some not included. The sample lists 150,000 to 200,000 clones, more than 75% occurring once. The sample taken for sequencing was PBMCs. These receptors were collected from a young woman in good health and CMV-seronegative. CDR3s include the opening cysteine and the closing phenylalanine or tryptophan. The order of the fields is D gene, clone size, V gene, J gene, CDR3 protein, CDR3 DNA. D genes are given only for firm matches. Size is omitted from some rows. Given values are once, few, many or a class for expanded clones.

D gene: .; clone size: .; V gene: TRBV9; J gene: TRBJ2-3; CDR3 protein: CASSVVQGNTQYF; CDR3 DNA: TGTGCCAGCAGCGTAGTTCAGGGAAATACGCAGTATTTT
D gene: .; clone size: .; V gene: TRBV19; J gene: TRBJ1-3; CDR3 protein: CASQGLRNTIYF; CDR3 DNA: TGTGCCAGCCAGGGTTTAAGAAACACCATATATTTT
D gene: TRBD1; clone size: once; V gene: TRBV28; J gene: TRBJ1-5; CDR3 protein: CASSPTGPGNQPQHF; CDR3 DNA: TGTGCCAGCAGTCCGACAGGGCCTGGCAATCAGCCCCAGCATTTT
D gene: TRBD2; clone size: .; V gene: TRBV5-8; J gene: TRBJ2-1; CDR3 protein: CASSLGSGKYNEQFF; CDR3 DNA: TGTGCCAGCAGCTTGGGCAGCGGGAAATACAATGAGCAGTTCTTC
D gene: TRBD1; clone size: .; V gene: TRBV7-9; J gene: TRBJ1-2; CDR3 protein: CSSSVLGQGNSHGYTF; CDR3 DNA: TGTTCCAGCAGCGTCCTGGGACAGGGGAATAGCCATGGCTACACCTTC
D gene: TRBD1; clone size: .; V gene: TRBV6-1; J gene: TRBJ1-6; CDR3 protein: CASREMTGAVNSPLHF; CDR3 DNA: TGTGCCAGCAGGGAAATGACAGGGGCTGTAAATTCACCCCTCCACTTT
D gene: .; clone size: .; V gene: TRBV28; J gene: TRBJ2-1; CDR3 protein: CASSFRGINEQFF; CDR3 DNA: TGTGCCAGCAGTTTCAGGGGAATCAATGAGCAGTTCTTC
D gene: .; clone size: .; V gene: TRBV7-9; J gene: TRBJ1-2; CDR3 protein: CASSLTGTNYGYTF; CDR3 DNA: TGTGCCAGCAGCTTAACGGGGACTAACTATGGCTACACCTTC
D gene: .; clone size: .; V gene: TRBV7-9; J gene: TRBJ2-7; CDR3 protein: CASSPSGIKPYEQYF; CDR3 DNA: TGTGCCAGCAGCCCCTCCGGGATCAAGCCCTACGAGCAGTACTTC
D gene: TRBD1; clone size: .; V gene: TRBV9; J gene: TRBJ2-7; CDR3 protein: CASSVGTGGDEQYF; CDR3 DNA: TGTGCCAGCAGCGTAGGGACAGGTGGCGACGAGCAGTACTTC
D gene: TRBD1; clone size: .; V gene: TRBV4-1; J gene: TRBJ1-4; CDR3 protein: CASSQPRDRGEKLFF; CDR3 DNA: TGCGCCAGCAGCCAACCCCGGGACAGGGGTGAAAAACTGTTTTTT
D gene: TRBD2; clone size: .; V gene: TRBV27; J gene: TRBJ2-5; CDR3 protein: CASKLTSVQETQYF; CDR3 DNA: TGTGCCAGCAAGTTGACTAGCGTTCAAGAGACCCAGTACTTC
D gene: TRBD1; clone size: .; V gene: TRBV19; J gene: TRBJ1-2; CDR3 protein: CASSIPGQGAPNYGYTF; CDR3 DNA: TGTGCCAGTAGTATCCCTGGACAGGGGGCACCTAACTATGGCTACACCTTC
D gene: .; clone size: few; V gene: TRBV12-5; J gene: TRBJ2-7; CDR3 protein: CASGLPRTDYEQYF; CDR3 DNA: TGTGCTAGTGGTTTGCCCCGGACAGACTACGAGCAGTACTTC
D gene: TRBD1; clone size: .; V gene: TRBV15; J gene: TRBJ2-7; CDR3 protein: CATSRGQGRDEQYF; CDR3 DNA: TGTGCCACCAGCCGAGGACAGGGAAGGGACGAGCAGTACTTC
D gene: TRBD1; clone size: .; V gene: TRBV6-5; J gene: TRBJ2-1; CDR3 protein: CATWDGDRKSVGQFF; CDR3 DNA: TGTGCCACCTGGGACGGGGACAGGAAATCGGTTGGGCAGTTCTTC
D gene: .; clone size: .; V gene: TRBV7-6; J gene: TRBJ2-5; CDR3 protein: CASSQYQETQYF; CDR3 DNA: TGTGCCAGCAGCCAGTACCAAGAGACCCAGTACTTC
D gene: TRBD1; clone size: .; V gene: TRBV11-3; J gene: TRBJ1-2; CDR3 protein: CASSLDGTGEHGYTF; CDR3 DNA: TGTGCCAGCAGCTTAGATGGGACAGGGGAACATGGCTACACCTTC